The 9 T cell receptor beta chains below all came from one sample that was sequenced in a study of shared clonotypes between healthy human individuals. Only in-frame clones appear in the TCRdb table, and some are missing; sequencing was by immunoSEQ multiplex PCR. Here the sample spans around 500,000 clones, 65% to 80% being singletons. Sequencing was done on a sample of PBMCs. The receptors originated from a woman aged 40 to 49 in good health. Some clones in this sample may be carry-over from other donors' samples.

The CDR3 DNA reads TGTGCCAGCAGCTTACGACGGCCAGGGTATAGCAATCAGCCCCAGCATTTT. It is translated as CASSLRRPGYSNQPQHF. J is TRBJ1-5 and V is TRBV7-8; D possibly corresponds to TRBD1 (5 bases). The CDR3 loop spans 17 amino acids. CDR1 SGHVS and CDR2 FQNEAQ come from the germline V gene. Trimming removed 2 bases at V and 0 bases at J, with 14 bases between.

The V call is TRBV5-3, the J call TRBJ1-2, with D unclear. TRBV5-3 qualifies as an ORF whose function is uncertain. Trimming removed 2 bases from V and 6 bases from J, with 17 bases in between. This CDR3 is 15 amino acids long. The CDR3 region has the DNA TGTGCCAGAAGCTTCTACAAGTCCAGGACGGATGGCTACACCTTC. Residues: CARSFYKSRTDGYTF.

The chain combines TRBV6-7 with TRBJ2-7, with 9 bases lining up with TRBD1. TRBV6-7 is assigned to the ORF class and has an uncertain function. CDR3 length: 14 residues. With 5 bases clipped from V and 5 bases from J, the junction kept 7 bases outside the gene matches. This CDR3 is CASSDRDRVNEQYF. The CDR3 DNA is TGTGCCAGCAGTGACCGGGACAGGGTCAACGAGCAGTACTTC.

The chain is built from TRBV13 and TRBJ2-4; unclear D gene. CDR1 and CDR2 (germline): PRHDT, FYEKMQ (reference sequence). Trimming left V 1 base short and J 1 base short, with 2 bases between. The length of the CDR3 is 13 residues. The CDR3 is CASSLAAKNIQYF. The CDR3 coding sequence is TGTGCCAGCAGCTTAGCGGCCAAAAACATTCAGTACTTC.

The chain joins TRBV7-9 to TRBJ2-3; D is perhaps TRBD2 (5 bases). The CDR3 totals 14 residues. Trimming cost V 5 bases and J 6 bases, with 15 bases left between them. Germline CDR1 is SEHNR and CDR2 is FQNEAQ (reference sequence). CDR3 in amino acids: CASSRWTEGDTQYF. CDR3 nucleotide sequence: TGTGCCAGCAGCCGCTGGACCGAGGGTGATACGCAGTATTTT.

V gene TRBV19 combines with J gene TRBJ2-4; D is ambiguous. CDR3 length: 19 amino acids. Germline V gene data show CDR1 as LNHDA and CDR2 as SQIVND (reference sequence). V gave up 0 bases and J gave up 1 base, with 19 bases separating them. The CDR3 loop reads CASSIDLGQPILAKNIQYF. The CDR3 DNA sequence: TGTGCCAGTAGTATAGATCTTGGGCAGCCCATCTTGGCCAAAAACATTCAGTACTTC.

The chain employs TRBV18 and TRBJ1-5; TRBD1 matches 8 bases. The CDR3 loop spans 15 amino acids. Germline assignment: CDR1 KGHSH and CDR2 LQKENI. The ends lost 2 bases at V and 6 bases at J; junction bases unmatched: 6. The CDR3 DNA reads TGTGCCAGCTCACCAGCGACAGGGGCTCTTCAGCCCCAGCATTTT. This gives the protein CASSPATGALQPQHF.

The rearrangement joins TRBV27 to TRBJ1-5; 8 bases are a match to TRBD1. In germline, CDR1 is MNHEY, CDR2 SMNVEV (reference sequence). After removal of 6 bases from V and 5 bases from J, the junction contained 12 bases not matched to a gene. The CDR3 has 16 residues. The CDR3 loop is CASSLSSGGADQPQHF. For the CDR3, the DNA is TGTGCCAGCAGCTTGAGCTCAGGGGGCGCCGATCAGCCCCAGCATTTT.

The gene calls are TRBV13 and TRBJ2-7; TRBD1 might be the D (6 bases). The CDR3 loop spans 15 amino acids. Between the trimmed V and J ends, which lost 4 bases and 3 bases, there was a span of 16 bases. Germline values: CDR1 PRHDT, CDR2 FYEKMQ (reference sequence). CDR3 sequence: CASSSPGQLGYEQYF. The DNA of the CDR3 is TGTGCCAGCAGCTCTCCGGGACAATTGGGCTACGAGCAGTACTTC.